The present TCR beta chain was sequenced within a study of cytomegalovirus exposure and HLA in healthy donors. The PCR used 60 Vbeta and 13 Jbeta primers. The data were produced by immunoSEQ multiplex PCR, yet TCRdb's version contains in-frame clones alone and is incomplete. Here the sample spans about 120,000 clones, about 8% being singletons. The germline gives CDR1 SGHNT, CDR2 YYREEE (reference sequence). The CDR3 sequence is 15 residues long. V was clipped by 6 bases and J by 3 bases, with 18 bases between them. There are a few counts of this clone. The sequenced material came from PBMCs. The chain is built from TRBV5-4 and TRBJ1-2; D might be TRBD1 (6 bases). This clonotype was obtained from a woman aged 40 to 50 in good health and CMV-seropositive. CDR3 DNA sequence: TGTGCCAGCAAGCGAGGGGGAGAGGAGCACTATGGCTACACCTTC. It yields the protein CASKRGGEEHYGYTF.